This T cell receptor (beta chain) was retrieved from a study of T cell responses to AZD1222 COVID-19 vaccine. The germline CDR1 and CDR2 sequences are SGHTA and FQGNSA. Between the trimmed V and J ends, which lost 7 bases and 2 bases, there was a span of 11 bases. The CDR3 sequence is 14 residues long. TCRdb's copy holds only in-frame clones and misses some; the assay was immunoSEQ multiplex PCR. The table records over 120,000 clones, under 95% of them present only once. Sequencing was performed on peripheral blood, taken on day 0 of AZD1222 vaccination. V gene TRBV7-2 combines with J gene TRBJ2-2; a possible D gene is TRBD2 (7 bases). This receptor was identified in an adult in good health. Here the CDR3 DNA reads TGTGCCAGCATTGGGGGGGGCAACACCGGGGAGCTGTTTTTT. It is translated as CASIGGGNTGELFF.